Below, one T cell receptor beta chain is given with its context. Its specificity is unknown. This specimen comes from a study of CD8+CD57+ T cells in acquired aplastic anemia. CDR3 and TCR beta VDJ profiling relied on genomic DNA as the template. TCRdb recomputed calls from the reads with MiXCR, one row per CDR3 protein. In the table there are 150,000 to 200,000 distinct CDR3 sequences, around 40% of which are singletons. Study-level points and caveats: Patients versus controls showed no significant CD8+ Simpson's diversity difference.

The TCR originated in a human donor in good health. The sequencing input was sorted CD4+, CD8+, or CD8+CD57+ T cells (not recorded which) from PBMCs.

DNA of the CDR3: TGCGCCAGCGGTCACTTGCGGACGAGCTCCTACAATGAGCAGTTCTTC. Translating it yields CASGHLRTSSYNEQFF. The genes are TRBV5-1 and TRBJ2-1, with D unclear. There are 16 residues in the CDR3. Trimming shortened V by 7 bases and J by 0 bases, and 17 bases separated the two germline ends. Germline V gives CDR1 SGHRS, CDR2 YFSETQ.